These 5 T cell receptor beta chains were sequenced from one sample in a study of cytomegalovirus exposure and HLA in healthy donors. PCR amplification relied on 60 Vbeta primers (plus 13 Jbeta primers). Clones were read by immunoSEQ multiplex PCR, and TCRdb kept only the in-frame ones, dropping some. The profile shows 130,000 to 150,000 clones, 79% of them singletons. Input material: PBMCs. The source is a man aged 18 to 35 in good health and CMV-seronegative.

This chain uses TRBV16 with TRBJ1-4, with 9 positions matching TRBD1. This CDR3 has 15 amino acids. Germline CDR1 reads KGHSY; CDR2 reads FQNENV. Trimming at V came to 5 bases and at J to 7 bases, leaving 8 bases not matched to a gene. The CDR3 DNA is TGTGCCAGCAGCGCCTCCGGGACAGGGCTTGAAAAACTGTTTTTT. Protein product: CASSASGTGLEKLFF.

The genes are TRBV5-1 and TRBJ1-2; 12 bases are shared with TRBD1. The CDR3 is 15 residues long. J lost 8 bases, V lost 1 base, and 6 bases had no gene match. In germline, CDR1 is SGHRS, CDR2 YFSETQ. The CDR3 region is CASSLKGTGGLGYTF. The DNA of the CDR3 is TGCGCCAGCAGCTTGAAAGGGACAGGGGGCCTGGGCTACACCTTC.

The chain joins TRBV6-5 to TRBJ2-1; 9 bases are a match to TRBD2. J was trimmed by 6 bases and V by 4 bases; bases with no gene match: 7. Germline assignment: CDR1 MNHEY and CDR2 SVGAGI. The CDR3 runs 15 residues. CDR3 coding DNA: TGTGCCAGCAGTTTGCTTTATAGCGGGGGCAATGAGCAGTTCTTC. This encodes CASSLLYSGGNEQFF.

Notes on this clone: Sequence at one end of the junction differs from germline and may be a read error. The rearrangement links TRBV7-9 to TRBJ1-4; 8 bases line up with TRBD1. Germline V gene sequence: CDR1 SEHNR, CDR2 FQNEAQ (reference sequence). This CDR3 is built from 16 residues. CDR3 DNA sequence: TGTTCCAGCAGCTCTCGACGACAGGGGTTTAATGAAAAACTGTTTTTT. Its translation is CSSSSRRQGFNEKLFF. Variable domain in full (rest from reference TRBV7-9 and TRBJ1-4): DTGVSQNPRHKITKRGQNVTFRCDPISEHNRLYWYRQTLGQGPEFLTYFQNEAQLEKSRLLSDRFSAERPKGSFSTLEIQRTEQGDSAMYLCSSSSRRQGFNEKLFFGSGTQLSVL.

This sequence joins TRBV28 and TRBJ2-7; 9 nucleotides align to TRBD1. The CDR3 consists of 12 residues. V shed 8 bases and J 2 bases; nucleotides not matched to a gene: 1. Germline V gene data show CDR1 as MDHEN and CDR2 as SYDVKM. CDR3 region: CASRDRAYEQYF. CDR3 DNA: TGTGCCAGCCGGGACAGGGCCTACGAGCAGTACTTC. Looking up the rest from reference TRBV28 and TRBJ2-7 gives the full variable domain: DVKVTQSSRYLVKRTGEKVFLECVQDMDHENMFWYRQDPGLGLRLIYFSYDVKMKEKGDIPEGYSVSREKKERFSLILESASTNQTSMYLCASRDRAYEQYFGPGTRLTVT.